A single sample gave rise to the 10 T cell receptor beta chains below, sequenced in a study of CD8+CD57+ T cells in acquired aplastic anemia. Genomic DNA constituted the template upon which TCR beta VDJ and CDR3 profiling was performed. MiXCR, applied by TCRdb to the reads, yields one record per CDR3 protein. The data contain fewer than 250,000 distinct CDR3 sequences, roughly 56% of them seen just once; the ten biggest clones take up about 15%. Input material: sorted CD4+, CD8+, or CD8+CD57+ T cells (not recorded which) from PBMCs. The receptors stem from a human donor in good health, serving as a control.

This clonotype occurred many times. V is TRBV4-2 and J is TRBJ2-2; 7 nucleotides agree with TRBD1. This CDR3 has 16 residues. CDR1 and CDR2 (germline): LGHNA, YNFKEQ. V lost 0 bases, J lost 3 bases, and 4 bases stayed unmatched. CDR3 protein: CASSQEEGAYTGELFF. As DNA, the CDR3 is TGTGCCAGCAGCCAAGAAGAGGGGGCCTACACCGGGGAGCTGTTTTTT.

This clonotype was seen at least ten times. V and J are TRBV10-2 and TRBJ1-2, with D possibly matching TRBD1 (5 bases). V lost 2 bases and J 7 bases, leaving 14 bases between the germline ends. Looked up from germline, CDR1 is WSHSY and CDR2 is SAAADI. This CDR3 has 14 residues. CDR3 loop: CASSETEGQGGYTF. DNA of the CDR3: TGCGCCAGCAGTGAGACTGAGGGCCAGGGTGGCTACACCTTC.

J is TRBJ2-3 and V is TRBV10-3, with D maybe TRBD1 (5 bases). Germline V gene sequence: CDR1 ENHRY, CDR2 SYGVKD. The V and J ends lost 2 bases and 0 bases respectively, with 6 bases between them. CDR3 length: 14 amino acids. The CDR3 sequence: CAISEDRSTDTQYF. The CDR3 coding sequence is TGTGCCATCAGTGAGGACAGAAGCACAGATACGCAGTATTTT.

The chain uses TRBV18 and TRBJ1-2; 8 bases match TRBD1. The ends lost 0 bases at V and 8 bases at J; junction bases unmatched: 11. Germline V gives CDR1 KGHSH, CDR2 LQKENI. This CDR3 has 16 amino acids. In DNA form, the CDR3 reads TGTGCCAGCTCACCACCCGCGGGACAGGCGCTATGGGGCTACACCTTC. Its protein is CASSPPAGQALWGYTF.

J is TRBJ2-5 and V is TRBV7-9, with D tentatively TRBD2 (5 bases). The CDR3 contains 14 residues. V was cut by 1 base and J by 3 bases, with 9 bases left in between. Germline CDR1 is SEHNR and CDR2 is FQNEAQ (reference sequence). CDR3 in DNA: TGTGCCAGCAGCTTAGGGTACGGGGAAGAGACCCAGTACTTC. As protein: CASSLGYGEETQYF.

The rearrangement links TRBV7-2 to TRBJ1-3, with TRBD1 as a possible D gene (5 bases). V was shortened by 5 bases and J by 10 bases, with 18 bases between the two germline ends. The length of the CDR3 is 14 residues. CDR1 is SGHTA and CDR2 is FQGNSA in the germline V gene. The CDR3 loop reads CASSPTNSGLTIYF. In nucleotides, the CDR3 is TGTGCCAGCAGCCCCACTAACTCGGGACTAACCATATATTTT.

This clonotype was seen a handful of times. This chain uses TRBV25-1 with TRBJ1-4, with 8 nucleotides matching TRBD1. J was trimmed by 0 bases and V by 4 bases; bases with no gene match: 4. Germline CDR1 reads MGHDK; CDR2 reads SYGVNS. The length of the CDR3 is 16 residues. The CDR3 DNA reads as TGTGCCAGCAGTGTTGACAGGGGTCCAACTAATGAAAAACTGTTTTTT. It translates to CASSVDRGPTNEKLFF.

This clonotype was seen repeatedly, ten times or more. The gene calls are TRBV2 and TRBJ1-1; tentative D call: TRBD1 (5 bases). CDR1 and CDR2 from the germline V gene are SNHLY and FYNNEI. The CDR3 totals 16 residues. Between the trimmed V and J ends, which lost 2 bases and 4 bases, there was a span of 17 bases. The CDR3: CASSEFGSGKGTEAFF. In DNA form, the CDR3 reads TGTGCCAGCAGTGAATTCGGGTCAGGGAAGGGCACTGAAGCTTTCTTT.

The chain is built from TRBV9 and TRBJ2-2, with 10 bases lining up with TRBD1. This CDR3 is 17 amino acids long. CDR1 and CDR2 from the germline V gene are SGDLS and YYNGEE. Unmatched junction bases numbered 3, after V lost 0 bases and J lost 1 base. The CDR3 nucleotides read TGTGCCAGCAGCGTAGGGGGACAGGGGTGGAACACCGGGGAGCTGTTTTTT. Its translation: CASSVGGQGWNTGELFF.

This clonotype was picked up a small number of times. The chain links TRBV7-2 to TRBJ1-3; 7 nucleotides match TRBD1. From germline, CDR1 is SGHTA and CDR2 FQGNSA. The CDR3 is made up of 16 amino acids. V dropped 1 base and J dropped 3; count of bases not matched to a gene: 6. The CDR3 DNA follows: TGTGCCAGCAGCTTAGGGACGACAGGGTTTGGAAACACCATATATTTT. Its protein product is CASSLGTTGFGNTIYF. Full variable domain (missing parts from reference TRBV7-2 and TRBJ1-3): GAGVSQSPSNKVTEKGKDVELRCDPISGHTALYWYRQSLGQGLEFLIYFQGNSAPDKSGLPSDRFSAERTGGSVSTLTIQRTQQEDSAVYLCASSLGTTGFGNTIYFGEGSWLTVV.